This TCR beta chain was profiled in a study of technical replicates of blood from a few donors. CDR1 is MNHEY, CDR2 SMNVEV, per germline (reference sequence). The CDR3 consists of 12 residues. With V trimmed by 5 bases and J by 8 bases, 3 bases remained unmatched. Clones were sequenced by immunoSEQ multiplex PCR, and TCRdb holds only the in-frame ones, with some missing. This table holds around 100,000 clones, roughly 95% found once. This receptor was taken from a human donor in good health. Sequencing input: T cells isolated from PBMCs. The chain couples TRBV27 to TRBJ2-1, with 7 bases lining up with TRBD1. The CDR3 coding sequence is TGTGCCAGCAGTACTCAGGGGGATGAGCAGTTCTTC. As protein: CASSTQGDEQFF.